This T cell receptor (beta chain) derives from a study of cytotoxic CD8 clonotypes in ibrutinib-treated CLL. Findings of the study overall: Clonality correlated strongly with circulating CD8+ T cells and exceeded age-matched healthy donors at baseline.

Using immunoSEQ multiplex PCR, the repertoire was profiled, and TCRdb retains in-frame clones only, with some absent. The sample has 15,000 to 20,000 clones, 75% to 85% seen once. The V gene's germline CDR1 is SGHAT and CDR2 FQNNGV. CDR3 length equals 14 residues. The V end was cut by 8 bases, the J end by 6 bases, with 20 bases between. As to this clone: Antigen unknown.

This chain connects TRBV11-2 to TRBJ2-7, with a weak D call TRBD2 (6 bases). The material sequenced was PBMCs, taken before ibrutinib treatment. The clonotype originates from a human donor with chronic lymphocytic leukemia. The chain's CDR3 is CASSLSQKEGEQYF. In DNA, the CDR3 is TGTGCCAGCTCCCTTTCGCAGAAGGAGGGCGAGCAGTACTTC.